This T cell receptor (beta chain) was documented in a study of cytomegalovirus exposure and HLA in healthy donors. Study results and caveats: A later analysis reportedly identified an Asian-associated ancestry cluster as carrying fewer N-insertions than the 666-donor mean.

V was clipped by 1 base and J by 8 bases, with 12 bases between them. Germline V gene data show CDR1 as MGHRA and CDR2 as YSYEKL. The CDR3 covers 14 residues. With regard to this clone: Its target is not known.

Use of 60 Vbeta and 13 Jbeta primers characterized the PCR. Some clones are missing from TCRdb's copy, which holds only in-frame ones; the method was immunoSEQ multiplex PCR. The top ten clones hold roughly 5.6% of a sample with 120,000 to 150,000 clones, 78% of them seen once. The sequenced sample was PBMCs. This TCR was recovered from a woman between 40 and 50 years old in good health and CMV-seropositive. The chain couples TRBV4-1 to TRBJ2-4, with D possibly TRBD2 on 6 matching bases. In nucleotides, the CDR3 is TGCGCCAGCAGCCAAGGGCAAGCGGGCGACATTCAGTACTTC. The encoded protein is CASSQGQAGDIQYF.